This T cell receptor beta chain was sequenced in a study of blood T cell repertoires in COVID-19. Overall study: Some COVID-19 samples were acute and others convalescent; all came from the United States, Italy and Spain.

Only in-frame clones appear in the TCRdb table, and some are missing; sequencing was by immunoSEQ multiplex PCR. The sample yields about 260,000 clones, around 84% seen once. Participant ages covered about 18 to 90 years across around 25 US areas. Germline V gene sequence: CDR1 SEHNR, CDR2 FQNEAQ (reference sequence). V was pared by 6 bases and J by 5 bases, with 16 bases between. The CDR3 extends over 15 amino acids. The source of this sequence is a man aged 25 to 40 with acute COVID-19. This chain links TRBV7-9 with TRBJ2-2; perhaps TRBD1 as D (5 bases). Material: PBMCs or T cells enriched from blood (not recorded which). Written as DNA, the CDR3 is TGTGCCAGCAGGTTGGGGCAGCAGGGAACCGGGGAGCTGTTTTTT. Protein sequence: CASRLGQQGTGELFF. The full variable domain, rest sourced from reference TRBV7-9 and TRBJ2-2, is DTGVSQNPRHKITKRGQNVTFRCDPISEHNRLYWYRQTLGQGPEFLTYFQNEAQLEKSRLLSDRFSAERPKGSFSTLEIQRTEQGDSAMYLCASRLGQQGTGELFFGEGSRLTVL.